This section outlines one T cell receptor beta chain sequence together with its context. Its antigen is as yet unknown. Separate cDNA molecules each had unique molecular identifiers attached to them. One entry per CDR3 protein results from TCRdb running MiXCR on the 5' RACE reads. The repertoire holds tens of thousands of distinct CDR3 sequences, with approximately 10% as singletons. CDR1 is WNHNN and CDR2 is SYGVQD in the germline V gene (reference sequence). V shed 2 bases, J shed 0 bases, and the junction held 13 bases outside the gene matches. The CDR3 is 19 amino acids. This record comes from a study of early T cells in non-severe SARS-CoV-2 infection. Study in general: Chains were unpaired, as sequencing was done on bulk RNA from unsorted whole blood.

Study-wide results and caveats: CD4 and private specificities were missed by VDJdb matching, which favored anti-spike CD8 responses.

The receptor was derived from an adult who was a healthcare worker with PCR-confirmed SARS-CoV-2 infection or an uninfected control (not recorded which). This specimen was whole blood, taken at baseline. The chain employs TRBV10-1 and TRBJ1-3; TRBD1 aligns across 7 bases. CDR3: CASSERPLGQATSGNTIYF. CDR3 bases: TGCGCCAGCAGTGAGAGGCCCCTCGGACAGGCCACCTCTGGAAACACCATATATTTT.